The 7 T cell receptor beta chains in this list originate from one sample, sequenced in a study of CD8 T cells in Susac syndrome. An amount of RNA that ranged from roughly 0.45 to 1 ug was reverse transcribed with random hexamers. TCRdb fed the immunoSEQ multiplex PCR reads into MiXCR, producing one record per CDR3 protein. The table includes about 150,000 distinct CDR3 sequences, about 95% detected once. Input material: CD4+ T cells from PBMCs. Every receptor here comes from a human donor with multiple sclerosis.

The chain uses TRBV11-2 and TRBJ2-3, with D unresolved. This CDR3 contains 13 residues. Trimming cost V 6 bases and J 4 bases, with 11 bases left between them. Germline V CDR1 and CDR2: SGHAT, FQNNGV. This CDR3 is CASRPSQADTQYF. In DNA form, the CDR3 reads TGTGCCAGCAGACCGTCCCAGGCAGATACGCAGTATTTT. The whole variable domain, filled in from reference TRBV11-2 and TRBJ2-3, reads EAGVAQSPRYKIIEKRQSVAFWCNPISGHATLYWYQQILGQGPKLLIQFQNNGVVDDSQLPKDRFSAERLKGVDSTLKIQPAKLEDSAVYLCASRPSQADTQYFGPGTRLTVL.

The CDR3: CASSDLPEKLFF. DNA of the CDR3: TGTGCCAGCAGTGACCTCCCCGAAAAACTGTTTTTT. The rearrangement links TRBV12-3 or TRBV12-4 to TRBJ1-4; D not resolved. This CDR3 is built from 12 residues. V lost 5 bases, J lost 8 bases, and 9 bases lay in between.

This clonotype was seen once. The rearrangement joins TRBV2 to TRBJ2-3; D is perhaps TRBD1 (5 bases). Deletions cut 4 bases from V and 2 bases from J, with 13 bases between. Germline CDR1 SNHLY, CDR2 FYNNEI. This CDR3 is built from 15 residues. CDR3 DNA: TGTGCCAGCAGTGGAGACAGCGTTCACACAGATACGCAGTATTTT. Protein: CASSGDSVHTDTQYF.

The V and J genes are TRBV29-1 and TRBJ1-1; D might be TRBD1 (6 bases). The CDR3 contains 12 residues. V dropped 7 bases and J dropped 1 base, with 10 bases sitting between them. Germline values: CDR1 SQVTM, CDR2 ANQGSEA. CDR3 in amino acids: CSDNRANTEAFF. As DNA, the CDR3 is TGCAGCGATAACAGGGCGAACACTGAAGCTTTCTTT.

In this sample, this clonotype turned up once. V gene TRBV27 combines with J gene TRBJ1-2; D is uncertain. This CDR3 spans 14 amino acids. Trimming pared 3 bases from V and 3 bases from J, leaving 11 bases between. CDR1 and CDR2 from the germline V gene are MNHEY and SMNVEV (reference sequence). The CDR3 bases are TGTGCCAGCAGTTTCGGAAGCCCCGACTATGGCTACACCTTC. This sequence encodes CASSFGSPDYGYTF.

This rearrangement joins TRBV27 to TRBJ2-7; D not certain. Germline lookup yields CDR1 MNHEY and CDR2 SMNVEV (reference sequence). The CDR3 consists of 15 residues. V was clipped by 6 bases and J by 3 bases, with 18 bases between them. The CDR3 DNA is TGTGCCAGCAGCGACCTAGTTACAAGGGTCTACGAGCAGTACTTC. Protein: CASSDLVTRVYEQYF.

The chain combines TRBV29-1 with TRBJ2-3, with 7 bases fitting TRBD2. The ends lost 5 bases at V and 3 bases at J; junction bases unmatched: 11. This CDR3 has 15 residues. Germline V CDR1 and CDR2: SQVTM, ANQGSEA. CDR3 in amino acids: CSVRPLAFGTDTQYF. The CDR3 bases are TGCAGCGTTAGGCCACTAGCGTTCGGGACAGATACGCAGTATTTT.